This T cell receptor beta chain originates from a study of blood T cells in healthy people across ages (dated by TCRdb to between 2014 and 2016). Broadly, across the study: In model experiments, roughly one uniquely barcoded TCR beta cDNA molecule per two T cells was captured by template switching. Age-related changes in TCR beta repertoire diversity were measured in the study by deep sequencing normalized with unique cDNA molecular identifiers. Four age groups were formed from the donors: young (average approximately 16 years), middle-aged (approximately 40), aged (about 68) and long-lived (around 80). To avoid experimental bias, donors of different ages were randomly spread across the sequencing lanes. For two donors (one aged 18 to 29 and one aged 80 or older), the study analyzed two additional independent replicas of 1 million unique cDNA reads from the same blood draw. Broader findings and caveats from the paper: Estimates of total diversity based on one million sequenced T cells were considered lower bounds and underestimates. Conclusive comparison of naive and antigen-experienced compartments was prevented by the profiling of bulk unsorted PBMCs. Compared with the aged group, the long-lived group had more naive CD4+ T cells, fewer expanded clones and increased TCR diversity, a pattern suggesting age selection. The percentage of naive T cells measured by flow cytometry correlated strongly with observed TCR beta diversity. Donor CMV infection status was unknown, potentially confounding age-related changes in expanded clonotypes. As age increased, observed TCR beta diversity per million T cells dropped in a roughly linear way, and a significant reduction was already evident by age roughly 40.

This clonotype occurred many times. No antigen is known for it. Qualities for individual bases were not recorded, and no much larger clone is one base off. Receptor libraries were prepared by 5' RACE. For sequencing, an Illumina HiSeq 2500 was employed. The second PCR ran for about 7 to 11 cycles and used a J-beta primer mix along with a sample-barcoded 5' primer. Each TCR beta cDNA molecule received a unique molecular identifier from a template-switch 5' adaptor carrying 12 random nucleotides. Each sample yielded at least 3 million CDR3-containing paired-end reads. The Mint cDNA synthesis kit, primed by a TRBC-specific oligonucleotide, was used to synthesize first-strand cDNA from all RNA. Following uracil-DNA glycosylase treatment, all cDNA underwent a first 18-cycle PCR with the universal primers M1SS and BC2_uni_R. The authors' analysis ran thus. For normalization, 1 million high-quality reads, each with a distinct molecular identifier, were randomly selected from each sample. Instead of being binned into consensus sequences, reads that shared molecular identifiers were thrown out. MiTCR, run with a Q25 quality threshold and the strictest error-elimination algorithm, handled CDR3 identification, clonotype clustering and error correction. A nonparametric unseen species model with Euler transformation was used to estimate lower-bound total TCR beta diversity. TCRdb reworked the public reads: Q25 trimming with fastp, MiXCR clone assembly, productive beta chains retained. Rows with a matching CDR3 protein are joined into one entry that keeps the most common DNA and genes. The V and J calls and clone size are TCRdb's, not the authors'. For this sample there are roughly 640,000 distinct CDR3 sequences; about 30% appear just once. About a sixth of the sample rests with the top ten.

Donors were roughly 40 systemically healthy Caucasian individuals from Russia aged about 6 to 100 years. Each donor gave about 10 milliliters of peripheral blood, drawn into EDTA-treated Vacutainer tubes. Ficoll-Paque density-gradient centrifugation was used to isolate PBMCs, with at least 7 million obtained per sample. Trizol reagent was used to extract total RNA from PBMCs, with at least 5.5 micrograms per sample. For every donor, flow cytometry on a PBMC aliquot measured the percentage of naive CD45RAhigh/CD27high T cells. Relative to germline, V is 5 bases shorter and J is 0 bases shorter, with 15 bases between their ends. The CDR3 has 15 amino acids, counting the end cysteine and phenylalanine. Just the 45-base CDR3 DNA is kept, in frame starting at base 1. For CDR1 and CDR2, the germline V gene lists SQVTM and ANQGSEA.

The clonotype comes from an elderly woman in good health. The sample comprised blood. Rearrangement joined TRBV29-1 to TRBJ2-3, and possibly TRBD1, on 5 matching bases. CDR3 protein: CSVTGPNLSTDTQYF. At the DNA level, the sequence is TGCAGCGTTACAGGCCCCAATCTCAGCACAGATACGCAGTATTTT.